These T cell receptor beta chains were read from a single sample in a study of blood T cell repertoires in COVID-19. Generated by immunoSEQ multiplex PCR, the TCRdb table keeps only in-frame clones and is missing some. This table has about 200,000 clones, roughly 80% appearing once. Sequenced input: peripheral blood. These receptors were obtained from an elderly woman with acute or convalescent COVID-19. Both conserved end residues are part of each CDR3. Fields, in order: clone size, V gene, J gene, D gene, CDR3 protein, CDR3 DNA. D genes are given only for firm matches. A clone size is listed for some rows: how often the clone was seen (once, few, many), or a class if it is expanded.

clone size: .; V gene: TRBV11-3; J gene: TRBJ2-3; D gene: .; CDR3 protein: CASSLGLEASTDTQYF; CDR3 DNA: TGTGCCAGCAGCTTAGGTTTGGAGGCTAGCACAGATACGCAGTATTTT
clone size: .; V gene: TRBV19; J gene: TRBJ2-1; D gene: TRBD2; CDR3 protein: CAPVIAGETQFF; CDR3 DNA: TGTGCCCCCGTGATAGCGGGGGAAACGCAGTTCTTC
clone size: once; V gene: TRBV7-6; J gene: TRBJ2-7; D gene: TRBD1; CDR3 protein: CASSLVIAGTGDYEQYF; CDR3 DNA: TGTGCCAGCAGCTTAGTCATCGCTGGGACAGGGGACTACGAGCAGTACTTC
clone size: .; V gene: TRBV11-2; J gene: TRBJ2-7; D gene: .; CDR3 protein: CASSLVPGSYEQYF; CDR3 DNA: TGTGCCAGCAGCTTAGTTCCAGGCTCCTACGAGCAGTACTTC
clone size: .; V gene: TRBV5-1; J gene: TRBJ2-7; D gene: TRBD1; CDR3 protein: CASSTRQGSSYEQYF; CDR3 DNA: TGCGCCAGCAGCACTAGACAGGGATCGTCCTACGAGCAGTACTTC
clone size: once; V gene: TRBV28; J gene: TRBJ1-5; D gene: TRBD1; CDR3 protein: CASILSTGGHQPQHF; CDR3 DNA: TGTGCCAGCATCTTAAGCACAGGGGGCCATCAGCCCCAGCATTTT
clone size: few; V gene: TRBV3-1/TRBV3-2; J gene: TRBJ1-1; D gene: TRBD1; CDR3 protein: CASSAIQGRWDTEAFF; CDR3 DNA: TGTGCCAGCAGTGCAATACAGGGGAGGTGGGACACTGAAGCTTTCTTT
clone size: .; V gene: TRBV7-2; J gene: TRBJ1-2; D gene: .; CDR3 protein: CASTPDNLGSYTF; CDR3 DNA: TGTGCCAGCACCCCGGACAACCTTGGGAGCTACACCTTC
clone size: .; V gene: TRBV18; J gene: TRBJ1-1; D gene: .; CDR3 protein: CASSPPGGVQATEAFF; CDR3 DNA: TGTGCCAGCTCACCACCGGGGGGGGTGCAAGCGACTGAAGCTTTCTTT
clone size: .; V gene: TRBV11-2; J gene: TRBJ1-1; D gene: .; CDR3 protein: CASSFQGNTEAFF; CDR3 DNA: TGTGCCAGCAGCTTCCAGGGGAACACTGAAGCTTTCTTT
clone size: .; V gene: TRBV28; J gene: TRBJ2-3; D gene: TRBD1; CDR3 protein: CASSPGGAGGTQYF; CDR3 DNA: TGTGCCAGCAGTCCAGGGGGCGCCGGGGGTACGCAGTATTTT
clone size: .; V gene: TRBV11-3; J gene: TRBJ2-7; D gene: TRBD2; CDR3 protein: CASSLDSSSYGGGYEQYF; CDR3 DNA: TGTGCCAGCAGCTTAGATTCTTCGAGTTATGGCGGGGGCTACGAGCAGTACTTC
clone size: .; V gene: TRBV19; J gene: TRBJ2-7; D gene: TRBD1; CDR3 protein: CASSTTGGPYEQYF; CDR3 DNA: TGTGCCAGTAGTACGACAGGGGGGCCCTACGAGCAGTACTTC
clone size: .; V gene: TRBV2; J gene: TRBJ2-7; D gene: .; CDR3 protein: CASRDSEGGEQYF; CDR3 DNA: TGTGCCAGCAGGGACAGCGAGGGCGGCGAGCAGTACTTC
clone size: .; V gene: TRBV28; J gene: TRBJ1-1; D gene: .; CDR3 protein: CASLYQGEAFF; CDR3 DNA: TGTGCCAGCCTTTATCAGGGGGAAGCTTTCTTT
clone size: .; V gene: TRBV30; J gene: TRBJ2-1; D gene: TRBD2; CDR3 protein: CAWTGLALNNEQFF; CDR3 DNA: TGTGCCTGGACCGGACTAGCGTTAAACAATGAGCAGTTCTTC
clone size: .; V gene: TRBV7-2; J gene: TRBJ2-7; D gene: .; CDR3 protein: CASSAGAGPYEQYF; CDR3 DNA: TGTGCCAGCAGCGCAGGGGCTGGGCCCTACGAGCAGTACTTC
clone size: few; V gene: TRBV25-1; J gene: TRBJ1-1; D gene: TRBD1; CDR3 protein: CASSDGTGGTEAFF; CDR3 DNA: TGTGCCAGCAGTGATGGGACAGGGGGCACTGAAGCTTTCTTT
clone size: once; V gene: TRBV7-3; J gene: TRBJ2-1; D gene: .; CDR3 protein: CASSLVAGISYNEQFF; CDR3 DNA: TGTGCCAGCAGCTTAGTCGCAGGCATTTCCTACAATGAGCAGTTCTTC
clone size: .; V gene: TRBV19; J gene: TRBJ2-2; D gene: .; CDR3 protein: CASTRSSVSGELFF; CDR3 DNA: TGTGCCAGTACCAGATCTAGCGTCTCCGGGGAGCTGTTTTTT